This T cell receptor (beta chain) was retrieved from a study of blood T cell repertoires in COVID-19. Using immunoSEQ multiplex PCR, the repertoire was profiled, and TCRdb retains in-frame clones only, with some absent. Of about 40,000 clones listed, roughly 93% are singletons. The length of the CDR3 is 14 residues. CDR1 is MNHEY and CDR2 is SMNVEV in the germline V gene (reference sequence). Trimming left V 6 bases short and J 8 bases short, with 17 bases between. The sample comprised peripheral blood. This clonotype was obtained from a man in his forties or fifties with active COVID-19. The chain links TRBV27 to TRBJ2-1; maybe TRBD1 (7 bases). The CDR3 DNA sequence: TGTGCCAGCAGCGACAGGGACTTAGGGGATGAGCAGTTCTTC. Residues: CASSDRDLGDEQFF.